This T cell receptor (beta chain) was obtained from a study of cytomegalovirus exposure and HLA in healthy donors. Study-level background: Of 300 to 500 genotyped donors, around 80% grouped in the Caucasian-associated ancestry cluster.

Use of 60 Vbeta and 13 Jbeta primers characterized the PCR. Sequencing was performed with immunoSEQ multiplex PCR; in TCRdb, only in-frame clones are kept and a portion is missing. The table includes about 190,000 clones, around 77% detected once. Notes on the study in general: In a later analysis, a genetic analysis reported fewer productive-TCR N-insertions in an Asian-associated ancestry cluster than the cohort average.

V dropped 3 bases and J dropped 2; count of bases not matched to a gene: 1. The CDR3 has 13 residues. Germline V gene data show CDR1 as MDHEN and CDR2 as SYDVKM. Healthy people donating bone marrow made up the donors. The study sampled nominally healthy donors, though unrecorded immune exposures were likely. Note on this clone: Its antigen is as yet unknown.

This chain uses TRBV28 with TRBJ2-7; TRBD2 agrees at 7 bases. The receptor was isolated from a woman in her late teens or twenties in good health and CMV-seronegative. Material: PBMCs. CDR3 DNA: TGTGCCAGCAGTTTCAGCGGGGCCTACGAGCAGTACTTC. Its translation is CASSFSGAYEQYF.